This record looks at one T cell receptor beta chain sequence and its context. There are many counts of this clonotype. The clone's antigen remains unknown. No much larger clonotype is one base removed from it; base qualities were not supplied. Receptor libraries were prepared by 5' RACE. Sequencing was carried out with an Illumina HiSeq 2000. Template switching introduced a universal primer binding site; the final cDNA contained a unique molecular identifier, enabling accurate counting of TCR cDNA molecules. Specific primers in the conserved constant-segment region were used to synthesize first-strand cDNA for the TCR alpha and beta chains. To control for contamination, each cDNA library was double barcoded with a SMART-Mk sample barcode plus Illumina barcodes. TruSeq adapter sequences and Illumina sample barcodes were added in two successive PCR steps. TCR alpha and beta cDNA libraries were sequenced on the Illumina HiSeq platform with custom primers. Concerning the study's data processing: MiGEC processed the raw reads to extract unique molecular identifiers, while MiXCR was used to determine the CDR3 positions. Recombination models were inferred per individual with the repgenHMM and IGoR tools using an EM algorithm. The analysis of shared clonotypes was done with the tcR package in R, with sharing normalized by the product of cloneset sizes. To study raw recombination free of thymic and clonal selection effects, out-of-frame nonproductive sequences were analyzed. TCRdb reworked the public reads: Q25 trimming with fastp, MiXCR clone assembly, productive beta chains retained. Identical CDR3 protein sequences are pooled into one entry, listed with their most common genes and DNA. These V and J calls rely on TCRdb rather than the paper's analysis. Counted in this sample were 690,000 or so distinct CDR3 sequences; around 6.1% of them appeared once. The ten largest clones add up to about 1.8% of the sample.

Every donor was a healthy Caucasian. Three unrelated non-twin adults were additionally sequenced: a male aged 18 to 30, a male aged 50 to 59 and a female aged 50 to 59. Using Miltenyi CD45RO+ enrichment and human naive T-cell isolation kits, memory (CD45RO+) and naive T cells were isolated from PBMC. V is pared back by 3 bases and J by 9 bases, with 12 bases lying between the germline termini. The CDR3 numbers 13 residues from cysteine through phenylalanine. CDR3 DNA only is kept here, 39 bases in frame from base 1. Looking up the germline V gene yields CDR1 MNHNS and CDR2 SASEGT. The data were obtained in a study of identical twins (dated by TCRdb to 2016 to 2018). Broadly, across the study: To test whether fetal clonotypes persist, the study used deep sequencing on TCR alpha and beta repertoires from monozygotic twins, unrelated adults of various ages, and cord blood. To rule out contamination, the twin experiments were replicated at different times with different library preparation protocols.

Results and caveats for the whole study, not just this receptor: In beta out-of-frame sequences, excess twin sharing was weaker, because having fewer shared sequences lowered the signal-to-noise ratio. Because the same donors could not be followed over many years, conclusions were based on cross-sectional statistical analysis. Compared with coincidental sharing between unrelated individuals, out-of-frame TCR alpha sequences shared between twins had an excess of sequences with low generation probability. Fewer insertions were carried by abundant cord blood beta clonotypes, a similar but weaker trend appeared in young adult naive repertoires, and no such trend appeared in memory repertoires. Zero-insertion analyses could be partly confounded by invariant T cells such as MAIT and iNKT, though diverse VJ usage argued against such confounding for most clonotypes. In monozygotic twins, recombination models systematically underestimated out-of-frame TCR alpha sharing, but the models matched the sharing seen between unrelated individuals.

The source is a man younger than 35 in good health. This chain joins TRBV6-1 to TRBJ1-5, with the D gene not clear enough to name. The sequencing sample was made of naive T cells sorted from blood. This specimen's cell subset or site label, per the study, means: cells isolated with a human naive T-cell isolation kit. The nucleotide sequence reads TGTGCCAGCAGTGAGTCCAAGATTCCGCCCCAGCATTTT. Its protein reads: CASSESKIPPQHF.